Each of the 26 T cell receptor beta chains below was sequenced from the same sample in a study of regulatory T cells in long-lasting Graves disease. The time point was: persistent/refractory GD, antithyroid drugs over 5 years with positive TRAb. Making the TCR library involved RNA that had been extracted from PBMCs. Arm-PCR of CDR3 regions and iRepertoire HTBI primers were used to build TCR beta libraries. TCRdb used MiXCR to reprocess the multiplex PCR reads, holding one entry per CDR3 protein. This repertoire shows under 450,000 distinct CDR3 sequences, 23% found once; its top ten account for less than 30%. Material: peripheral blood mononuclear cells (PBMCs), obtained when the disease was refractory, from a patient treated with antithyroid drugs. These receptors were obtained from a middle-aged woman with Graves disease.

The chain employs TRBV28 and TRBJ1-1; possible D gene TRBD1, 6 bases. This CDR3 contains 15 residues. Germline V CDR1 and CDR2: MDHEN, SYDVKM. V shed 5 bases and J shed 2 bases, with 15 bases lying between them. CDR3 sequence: CASSPTGTINTEAFF. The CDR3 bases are TGTGCCAGCAGTCCAACCGGGACAATAAACACTGAAGCTTTCTTT.

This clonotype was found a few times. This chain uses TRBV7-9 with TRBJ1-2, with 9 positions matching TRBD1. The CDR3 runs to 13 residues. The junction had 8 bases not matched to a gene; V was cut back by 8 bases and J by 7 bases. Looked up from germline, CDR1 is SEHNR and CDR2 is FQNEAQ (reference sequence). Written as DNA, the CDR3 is TGTGCCAGCGGGGCACAGGGGGCGGGTGGCTACACCTTC. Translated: CASGAQGAGGYTF.

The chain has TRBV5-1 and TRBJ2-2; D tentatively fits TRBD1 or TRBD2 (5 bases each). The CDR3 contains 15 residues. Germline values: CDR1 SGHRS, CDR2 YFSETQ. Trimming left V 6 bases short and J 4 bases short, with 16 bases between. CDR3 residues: CASTPWGSGTGELFF. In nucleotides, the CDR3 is TGCGCCAGCACCCCGTGGGGGTCAGGCACCGGGGAGCTGTTTTTT.

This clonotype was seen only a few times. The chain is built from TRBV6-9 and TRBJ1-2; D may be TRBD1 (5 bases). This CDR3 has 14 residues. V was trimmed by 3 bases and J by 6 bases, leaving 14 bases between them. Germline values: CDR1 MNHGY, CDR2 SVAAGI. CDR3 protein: CASSYSSGWNGYTF. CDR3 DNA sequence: TGTGCCAGCAGTTACTCATCAGGGTGGAATGGCTACACCTTC.

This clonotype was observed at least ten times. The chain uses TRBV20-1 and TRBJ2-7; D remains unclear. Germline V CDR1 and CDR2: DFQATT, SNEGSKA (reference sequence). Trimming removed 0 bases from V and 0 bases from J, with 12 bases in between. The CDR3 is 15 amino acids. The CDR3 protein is CSARDPATSSYEQYF. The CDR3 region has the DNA TGCAGTGCTAGAGATCCAGCAACGAGCTCCTACGAGCAGTACTTC.

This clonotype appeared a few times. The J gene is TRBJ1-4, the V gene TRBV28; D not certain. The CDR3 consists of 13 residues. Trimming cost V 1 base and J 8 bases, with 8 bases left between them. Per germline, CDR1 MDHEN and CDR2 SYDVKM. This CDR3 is CASSLLMGEKLFF. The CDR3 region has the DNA TGTGCCAGCAGTTTATTGATGGGCGAAAAACTGTTTTTT.

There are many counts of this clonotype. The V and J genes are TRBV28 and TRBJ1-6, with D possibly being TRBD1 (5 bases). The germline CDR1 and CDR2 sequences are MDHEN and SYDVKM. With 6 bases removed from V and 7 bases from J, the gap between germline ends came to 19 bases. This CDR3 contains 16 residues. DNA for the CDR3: TGTGCCAGCAGGTTGACGATGACTACAGGCAATTCACCCCTCCACTTT. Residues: CASRLTMTTGNSPLHF. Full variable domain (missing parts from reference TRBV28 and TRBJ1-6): DVKVTQSSRYLVKRTGEKVFLECVQDMDHENMFWYRQDPGLGLRLIYFSYDVKMKEKGDIPEGYSVSREKKERFSLILESASTNQTSMYLCASRLTMTTGNSPLHFGNGTRLTVT.

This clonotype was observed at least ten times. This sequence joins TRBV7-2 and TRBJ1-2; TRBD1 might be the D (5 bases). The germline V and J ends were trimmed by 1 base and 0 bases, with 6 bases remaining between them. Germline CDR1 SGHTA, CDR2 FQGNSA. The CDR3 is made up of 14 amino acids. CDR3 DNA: TGTGCCAGCAGCTTAGAGACAGCTAACTATGGCTACACCTTC. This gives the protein CASSLETANYGYTF.

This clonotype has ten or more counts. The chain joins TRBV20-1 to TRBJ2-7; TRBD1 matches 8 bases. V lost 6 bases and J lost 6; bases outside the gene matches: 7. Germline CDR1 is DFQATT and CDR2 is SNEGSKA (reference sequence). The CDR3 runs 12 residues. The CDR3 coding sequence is TGCAGTGCCGCGGACAGGGAGGTCGAGCAGTACTTC. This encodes CSAADREVEQYF.

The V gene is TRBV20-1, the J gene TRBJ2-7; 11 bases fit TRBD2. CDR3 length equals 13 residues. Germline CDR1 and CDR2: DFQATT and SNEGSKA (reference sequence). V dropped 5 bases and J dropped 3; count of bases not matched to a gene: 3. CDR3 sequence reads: CSAGGLAVYEQYF. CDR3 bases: TGCAGTGCTGGGGGACTAGCGGTCTACGAGCAGTACTTC.

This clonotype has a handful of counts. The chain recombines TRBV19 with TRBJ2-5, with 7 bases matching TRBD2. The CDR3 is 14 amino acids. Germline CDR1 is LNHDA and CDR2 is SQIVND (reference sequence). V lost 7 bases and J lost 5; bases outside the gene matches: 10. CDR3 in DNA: TGTGCCAGTACCCCGCGAGCGGGAACGGAGACCCAGTACTTC. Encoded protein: CASTPRAGTETQYF.

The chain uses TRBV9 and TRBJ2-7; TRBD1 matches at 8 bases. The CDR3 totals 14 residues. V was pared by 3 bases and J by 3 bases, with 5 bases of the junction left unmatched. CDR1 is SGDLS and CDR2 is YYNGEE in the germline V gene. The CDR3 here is CASSGAGGGYEQYF. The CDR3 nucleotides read TGTGCCAGCAGCGGAGCAGGGGGCGGCTACGAGCAGTACTTC.

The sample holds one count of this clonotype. The CDR3 loop reads CASSLSMLLAGILETQYF. CDR3 DNA sequence: TGTGCCAGCAGCCTTTCGATGCTACTAGCGGGAATTTTGGAGACCCAGTACTTC. The chain couples TRBV7-6 to TRBJ2-5; TRBD2 matches at 10 bases. In germline, CDR1 is SGHVS, CDR2 FNYEAQ. CDR3 size: 18 residues. V lost 5 bases, J lost 5 bases, and 17 bases stayed unmatched.

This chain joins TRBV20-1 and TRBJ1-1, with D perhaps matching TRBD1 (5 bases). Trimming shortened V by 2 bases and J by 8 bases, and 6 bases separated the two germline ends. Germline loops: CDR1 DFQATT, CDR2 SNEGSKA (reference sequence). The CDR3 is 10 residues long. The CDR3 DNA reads TGCAGTGCTAGACGGGGGGAAGCTTTCTTT. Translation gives CSARRGEAFF.

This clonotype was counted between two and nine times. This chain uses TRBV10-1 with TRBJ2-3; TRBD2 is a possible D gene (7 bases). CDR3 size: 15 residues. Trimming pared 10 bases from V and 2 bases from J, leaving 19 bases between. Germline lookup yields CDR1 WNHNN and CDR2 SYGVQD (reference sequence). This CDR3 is CATRRGGRDTDTQYF. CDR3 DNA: TGCGCCACCCGAAGGGGGGGACGGGACACAGATACGCAGTATTTT.

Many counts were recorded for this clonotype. CDR3 coding DNA: TGTGCCAGTAGTATACTCGACAGGGTCGTCACTGAAGCTTTCTTT. Residues: CASSILDRVVTEAFF. This rearrangement joins TRBV19 to TRBJ1-1, with 7 positions matching TRBD1. The CDR3 totals 15 residues. The germline CDR1 and CDR2 sequences are LNHDA and SQIVND (reference sequence). V shed 2 bases and J 4 bases; nucleotides not matched to a gene: 7.

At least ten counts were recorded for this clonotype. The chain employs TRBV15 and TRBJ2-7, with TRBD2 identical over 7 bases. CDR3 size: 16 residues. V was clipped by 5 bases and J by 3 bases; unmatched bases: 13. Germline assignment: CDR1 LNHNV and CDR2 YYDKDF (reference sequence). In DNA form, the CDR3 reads TGTGCCACCAGCCCGGACTTTGGCGGGAGTATCTACGAGCAGTACTTC. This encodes CATSPDFGGSIYEQYF.

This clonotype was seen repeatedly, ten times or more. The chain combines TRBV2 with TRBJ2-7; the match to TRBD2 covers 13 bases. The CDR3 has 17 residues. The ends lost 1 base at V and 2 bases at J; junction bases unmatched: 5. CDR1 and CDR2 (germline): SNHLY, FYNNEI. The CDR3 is CASSEGTSGRGAYEQYF. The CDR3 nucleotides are TGTGCCAGCAGTGAAGGGACTAGCGGGAGAGGGGCCTACGAGCAGTACTTC.

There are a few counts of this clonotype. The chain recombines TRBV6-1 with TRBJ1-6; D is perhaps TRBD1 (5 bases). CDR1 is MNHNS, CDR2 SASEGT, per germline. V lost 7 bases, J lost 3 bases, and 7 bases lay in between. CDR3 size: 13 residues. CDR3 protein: CASTGVYNSPLHF. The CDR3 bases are TGTGCCAGCACGGGGGTCTATAATTCACCCCTCCACTTT.

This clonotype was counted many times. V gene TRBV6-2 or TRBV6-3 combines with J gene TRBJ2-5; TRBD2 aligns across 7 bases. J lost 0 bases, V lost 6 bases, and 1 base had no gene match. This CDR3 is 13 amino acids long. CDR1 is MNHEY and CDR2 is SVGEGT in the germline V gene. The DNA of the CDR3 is TGTGCCAGCAGGGGAGGGTACCAAGAGACCCAGTACTTC. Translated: CASRGGYQETQYF.

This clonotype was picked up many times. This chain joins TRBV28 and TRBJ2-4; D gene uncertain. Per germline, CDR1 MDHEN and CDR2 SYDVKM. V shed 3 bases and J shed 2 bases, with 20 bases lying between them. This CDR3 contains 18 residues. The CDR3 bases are TGTGCCAGCAGTTTTGCGTTTCTCTTCCCTGGGTCCAAAAACATTCAGTACTTC. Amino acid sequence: CASSFAFLFPGSKNIQYF.

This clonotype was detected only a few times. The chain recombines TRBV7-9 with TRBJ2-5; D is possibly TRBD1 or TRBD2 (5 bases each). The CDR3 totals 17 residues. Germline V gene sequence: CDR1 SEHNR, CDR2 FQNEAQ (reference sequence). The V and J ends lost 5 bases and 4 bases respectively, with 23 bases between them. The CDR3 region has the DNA TGTGCCAGCAGCGGGGGTTGGTCAGCCTTATCGATAGAGACCCAGTACTTC. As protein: CASSGGWSALSIETQYF.

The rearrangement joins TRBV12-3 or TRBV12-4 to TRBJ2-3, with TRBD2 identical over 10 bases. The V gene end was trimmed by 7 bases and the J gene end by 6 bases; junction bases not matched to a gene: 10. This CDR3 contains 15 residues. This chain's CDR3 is CASIESGRAFDTQYF. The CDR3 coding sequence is TGTGCCAGCATCGAAAGCGGGAGGGCCTTCGATACGCAGTATTTT.

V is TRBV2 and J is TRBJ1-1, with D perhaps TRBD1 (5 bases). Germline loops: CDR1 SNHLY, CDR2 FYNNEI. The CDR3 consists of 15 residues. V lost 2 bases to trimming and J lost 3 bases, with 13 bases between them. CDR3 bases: TGTGCCAGCAGTGAATCTATACTGGGGCACACTGAAGCTTTCTTT. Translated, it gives CASSESILGHTEAFF.

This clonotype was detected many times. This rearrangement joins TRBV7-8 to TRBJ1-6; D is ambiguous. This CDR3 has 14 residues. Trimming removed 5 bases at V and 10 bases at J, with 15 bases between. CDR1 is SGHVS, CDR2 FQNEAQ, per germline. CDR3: CASSQTGGESPLHF. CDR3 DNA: TGTGCCAGCAGCCAAACGGGAGGAGAGTCACCCCTCCACTTT.

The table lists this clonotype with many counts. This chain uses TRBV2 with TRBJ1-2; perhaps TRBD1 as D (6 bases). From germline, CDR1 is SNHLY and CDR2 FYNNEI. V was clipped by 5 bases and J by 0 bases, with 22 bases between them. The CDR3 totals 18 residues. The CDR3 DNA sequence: TGTGCCAGCAGTCCTCCGGGGTACCTAGGGGGGCCTAACTATGGCTACACCTTC. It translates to CASSPPGYLGGPNYGYTF.